This T cell receptor beta chain was found in a study of blood T cell repertoires in COVID-19 (dated by TCRdb to the early 2020s). Describing the broader study: Samples covering the acute and convalescent phases of COVID-19 were provided by collaborators in the United States, Italy and Spain. Subjects who had been exposed to COVID-19, were actively infected with it, or had recovered from it provided the deeply sampled blood TCRbeta repertoires that made up the dataset. A freely available public database, intended as a resource for researchers studying the immune response to SARS-CoV-2, is where the repertoires were released. Nearly every sample came with metadata listing a de-identified subject ID, COVID-19 status, age in years and sex. Where HLA class I and class II types were available, the types were taken from metadata supplied by the sample provider, not from assay-based typing. The prospective study material was composed of cDNA or gDNA derived from T cells, B-cell-depleted T cells, or PBMCs. The samples were drawn from two sources: the first 160 participants of the ongoing ImmuneRACE study, and fewer than 1,500 subjects contributed by 6 global collaborators.

Here is what the overall study found, with its caveats: How much clinical and demographic metadata was included differed by source and by participant, and the metadata was provided uncurated.

TCRbeta CDR3 regions were amplified from genomic DNA by means of the immunoSEQ Assay, a bias-controlled multiplex PCR. Turning to the authors' computational methods: Within the assay, amplification of reference gene primers was used to estimate how many nucleated cells each sample contained. To quantify the absolute abundance of each unique TCRbeta CDR3 rearrangement, sequence reads were collapsed and filtered. For each sample, productive Simpson clonality was calculated by taking the square root of Simpson's diversity index across productive rearrangements. The table comes from immuneACCESS by way of TCRdb, which keeps in-frame sequences with V and J called. Part of the clones is missing from these tables; in studies checked, under half for an unresolved V gene and the rest for unknown reasons. The V and J calls and clone size come from that table; D and trimming were worked out from the DNA. This sample has over 250,000 clones in its table, and approximately 85% of those were observed once. The top ten clonotypes cover approximately 11% of the sample.

With regard to this clone: The antigen it recognizes is unknown. Qualities for individual bases were not recorded, and no much larger clone is one base off.

Collaborating institutions collected whole blood in K2EDTA tubes following their own protocols. For TCRbeta analysis, collaborator samples were shipped as frozen whole blood, as isolated PBMCs, or as DNA extracted from either sample type. Sequenced input: peripheral blood. This TCR was sampled from a woman between 65 and 79 years old with acute or convalescent COVID-19.

Here the CDR3 is given as CASSFAPGTEAFF. The bases are TGTGCCAGCAGTTTCGCCCCCGGCACTGAAGCTTTCTTT. This chain joins TRBV27 to TRBJ1-1; too little of a D gene remains to name it. The V and J ends are trimmed by 3 bases and 4 bases, leaving 9 bases between them. The germline V gene (reference sequence) sets CDR1 to MNHEY and CDR2 to SMNVEV. Its CDR3 holds 13 amino acids, cysteine through phenylalanine. Only the CDR3 DNA stays, 39 bases, in frame from base 1.